The 21 T cell receptor beta chains below come from one sample, sequenced in a study of tumor-infiltrating lymphocytes in oesophageal squamous cell carcinoma. Each CDR3 protein gets one entry after TCRdb re-called the PCR reads with MiXCR. This sample has under 20,000 distinct CDR3 sequences, with 35% to 50% found just once. Sequenced input: normal esophageal tissue next to the tumor. The receptors originated from a male donor with esophageal squamous cell carcinoma.

This clonotype was seen a few times. The CDR3 does not close with the conserved phenylalanine or tryptophan, likely indicating a read error. It is unclear where the CDR3 begins or ends on the DNA, so no DNA is shown, and the CDR3 is as TCRdb lists it. The chain has TRBV6-1 and TRBJ2-3; TRBD1, the D gene given by the table, was not confirmed from the DNA. A total of 16 residues make up the CDR3, ends included. Per germline, CDR1 MNHNS and CDR2 SASEGT. The CDR3 protein is CASSAQGGKYGYTFGP.

This clonotype was detected only a few times. The chain recombines TRBV7-2 with TRBJ2-1; 13 bases map to TRBD2. The better agreement between TRBJ2-5 and the DNA end casts doubt on the J call. The CDR3 spans 16 residues. Looked up from germline, CDR1 is SGHTA and CDR2 is FQGNSA. The CDR3 bases are TGTGCCAGCAGCTCTCGACTAGCGGGAGGTCACGAGACCCAGTACTTC. Translation gives CASSSRLAGGHETQYF.

Judged by abundance, this clonotype is medium-sized. The rearrangement joins TRBV7-9 to TRBJ2-5; TRBD1 aligns across 7 bases. CDR1 is SEHNR and CDR2 is FQNEAQ in the germline V gene (reference sequence). With V trimmed by 3 bases and J by 5 bases, 15 bases remained unmatched. This CDR3 contains 17 residues. CDR3 sequence: CASSFSTGTEGRETQYF. In DNA form, the CDR3 reads TGTGCCAGCAGCTTCTCTACCGGGACAGAGGGGCGGGAGACCCAGTACTTC.

This sequence joins TRBV7-3 and TRBJ1-2; the match to TRBD2 covers 7 bases. The J call is uncertain, as TRBJ2-1 better fits the DNA end. CDR1 SGHTA and CDR2 FQGTGA come from the germline V gene. The CDR3 loop spans 15 amino acids. The CDR3 DNA sequence: TGTGCCAGCAGCGCTAGCGGAACGCGGAACAATGAGCAGTTCTTC. Amino acids: CASSASGTRNNEQFF.

This clonotype was seen repeatedly, ten times or more. The rearrangement uses TRBV28 and TRBJ2-7; TRBD1 is a possible D gene (6 bases). V was trimmed by 6 bases and J by 6 bases, leaving 27 bases between them. Germline V gene sequence: CDR1 MDHEN, CDR2 SYDVKM. The length of the CDR3 is 17 residues. The CDR3 nucleotides read TGTGCCAGCAGCATCACAGCAGGGGAAGGTGGCCTGGGCGAGCAGTACTTC. This codes for CASSITAGEGGLGEQYF.

The chain is built from TRBV5-4 and TRBJ1-1, with D perhaps matching TRBD1 (5 bases). Germline values: CDR1 SGHNT, CDR2 YYREEE (reference sequence). Trimming took off 1 base at V and 5 bases at J, with 9 bases between the two ends. The CDR3 has 13 residues. CDR3 DNA: TGTGCCAGCAGCTTGCAGGGTCAGACTGAAGCTTTCTTT. Translation gives CASSLQGQTEAFF.

This clonotype was recorded at least ten times. The chain joins TRBV4-2 to TRBJ2-7, with TRBD2 identical over 7 bases. CDR1 and CDR2 from the germline V gene are LGHNA and YNFKEQ. The length of the CDR3 is 15 residues. After removal of 0 bases from V and 2 bases from J, the junction contained 4 bases not matched to a gene. CDR3 amino acids: CASSQEFAGAYEQYF. Here the CDR3 DNA reads TGTGCCAGCAGCCAAGAGTTCGCGGGAGCCTACGAGCAGTACTTC.

In its sample, this clonotype was seen a few times. The chain links TRBV6-1 to TRBJ2-5; D might be TRBD1 (6 bases). The closer fit of TRBJ2-1 to the DNA end suggests the J call may be wrong. CDR1 and CDR2 (germline): MNHNS, SASEGT. The CDR3 is 13 amino acids. CDR3 sequence: CASRRQAYNEQFF. CDR3 DNA: TGTGCCAGCCGCAGACAGGCCTACAATGAGCAGTTCTTC.

The chain has TRBV20-1 and TRBJ1-1; TRBD1 might be the D (5 bases). Germline V gene lookup returns CDR1 DFQATT and CDR2 SNEGSKA (reference sequence). V lost 2 bases, J lost 2 bases, and 9 bases lay in between. The CDR3 runs 13 residues. CDR3 sequence reads: CSARQGTNTEAFF. The DNA for the CDR3 is TGCAGTGCTAGACAGGGAACTAACACTGAAGCTTTCTTT.

By share, this clonotype ranks as medium-sized. In DNA form, the CDR3 reads TGTGCCAGCAGCTTAAGTGGGAGTAGCACAGATACGCAGTATTTT. This translates into CASSLSGSSTDTQYF. This chain links TRBV7-2 with TRBJ2-3; D perhaps matches TRBD2 (5 bases). This CDR3 is built from 15 residues. Trimming stripped 2 bases from V and 0 bases from J, with 9 bases between. The germline CDR1 and CDR2 sequences are SGHTA and FQGNSA.

The J gene is TRBJ2-1, the V gene TRBV6-6; TRBD1 matches 9 bases. The J call is uncertain, as TRBJ2-5 better fits the DNA end. CDR1 and CDR2 (germline): MNHNY, SVGAGI (reference sequence). The CDR3 sequence is 15 residues long. CDR3 nucleotide sequence: TGTGCCAGCTCAACCACCGGGACAGGGATAGTGACCCAGTACTTC. Translated: CASSTTGTGIVTQYF.

This clonotype ranks as large (0.1 to 1%). The chain recombines TRBV7-9 with TRBJ2-1; 15 bases match TRBD2. The CDR3 covers 17 residues. From germline, CDR1 is SEHNR and CDR2 FQNEAQ (reference sequence). Trimming took 1 base from V and 10 from J; bases not matched to a gene: 8. The CDR3 region is CASSLGTSGRGTGEQFF. The CDR3 DNA reads as TGTGCCAGCAGCTTAGGGACTAGCGGGAGGGGGACAGGGGAGCAGTTCTTC.

The chain is built from TRBV7-8 and TRBJ1-1, with TRBD1 matching 7 bases. V lost 3 bases and J lost 4; bases outside the gene matches: 2. Germline CDR1 SGHVS, CDR2 FQNEAQ. The CDR3 sequence is 13 residues long. The DNA of the CDR3 is TGTGCCAGCAGCTTCACAGGGGCCACTGAAGCTTTCTTT. It translates to CASSFTGATEAFF.

This clonotype is medium-sized. The chain is built from TRBV7-8 and TRBJ1-1, with D uncertain. CDR1 SGHVS and CDR2 FQNEAQ come from the germline V gene. CDR3 length: 13 amino acids. Trimming left V 1 base short and J 1 base short, with 4 bases between. The chain's CDR3 is CASSLVGNTEAFF. CDR3 coding DNA: TGTGCCAGCAGCTTAGTGGGGAACACTGAAGCTTTCTTT.

This clonotype was seen at least ten times. The gene calls are TRBV7-2 and TRBJ2-3; TRBD2 matches 7 bases. The J segment lost 14 bases and the V segment lost 5 bases, leaving 19 bases of the junction unmatched. Per the germline V gene, CDR1 is SGHTA and CDR2 is FQGNSA. CDR3 length: 15 residues. The CDR3 sequence: CASSQRGSNTGELYF. As DNA, the CDR3 is TGTGCCAGCAGCCAGCGGGGTTCGAACACCGGGGAGCTGTATTTT.

This clonotype was seen a few times. The chain carries TRBV6-6 and TRBJ2-1; no clear D gene. Germline V lookup: CDR1 MNHNY, CDR2 SVGAGI (reference sequence). The V end lost 0 bases, the J end lost 5 bases, and 11 bases lay between the germline ends. This CDR3 region has 15 residues. The CDR3 nucleotides read TGTGCCAGCAGTTACTCGAGCAGGAGAGACAATGAGCAGTTCTTC. Translating it yields CASSYSSRRDNEQFF.

This clonotype was recorded at least ten times. The chain links TRBV4-3 to TRBJ2-1; 9 bases align to TRBD2. Losses at the gene ends were 0 bases for V and 5 bases for J; bases not matched to a gene: 11. Germline CDR1 is LGHNA and CDR2 is YSLEER. The CDR3 has 18 amino acids. As DNA, the CDR3 is TGCGCCAGCAGCCAAGATCCGACTCTAGCGGGACCCGACAATGAGCAGTTCTTC. Protein product: CASSQDPTLAGPDNEQFF.

V is TRBV11-2 and J is TRBJ2-5; perhaps TRBD2 as D (5 bases). The length of the CDR3 is 15 residues. The germline V gene has CDR1 SGHAT and CDR2 FQNNGV. V dropped 3 bases and J dropped 5 bases, with 16 bases sitting between them. The CDR3 DNA is TGTGCCAGCAGCTTGAGAGGTTCGGGGAAGGAGACCCAGTACTTC. Its translation is CASSLRGSGKETQYF.

J is TRBJ2-7 and V is TRBV6-1; D is unclear. TRBJ2-5 explains the end of the DNA better; the J call may be wrong. CDR1 is MNHNS and CDR2 is SASEGT in the germline V gene. The CDR3 runs to 13 residues. This chain's CDR3 is CASSQRWQETQYF. CDR3 nucleotides: TGTGCCAGCAGTCAAAGATGGCAAGAGACCCAGTACTTC.

Of note for this clonotype: A much larger clone lies a single base off, so this may be a read error. The chain employs TRBV7-2 and TRBJ2-1; 7 positions agree with TRBD1. Near its end, the DNA agrees better with TRBJ2-7, so the J call may be wrong. The CDR3 contains 15 residues. The V gene's germline CDR1 is SGHTA and CDR2 FQGNSA. For the CDR3, the DNA is TGTGCCAGCAGCTTAAGGACAGGCCGTAACGATGAGCAGTACTTC. As protein: CASSLRTGRNDEQYF.

This clonotype appeared many times. The rearrangement joins TRBV27 to TRBJ2-3, with a tentative D call TRBD2 (5 bases). This CDR3 contains 13 residues. The V gene lost 6 bases and the J gene lost 6 bases, with 13 bases spanning the gap. CDR1 and CDR2 from the germline V gene are MNHEY and SMNVEV (reference sequence). CDR3 nucleotides: TGTGCCAGCAGCCCAGGCGGGCCCGATACGCAGTATTTT. Protein: CASSPGGPDTQYF.